These 32 T cell receptor beta chains were all obtained from the same sample, sequenced in a study of T cells in Graves' hyperthyroidism and ophthalmopathy (dated by TCRdb to between 2018 and 2021). The library was obtained by multiplex PCR. The run used an Illumina HiSeq 2000. Amplification of TCR beta CDR3 regions was carried out from RNA transcripts. The TCR CDR3 was subjected to a first round of RT-PCR using the HTBI primer set and the Qiagen OneStep RT-PCR kit. TCRdb reanalyzed the raw reads on its own, using fastp at Q25 for trimming and MiXCR for clone calling, and kept in-frame beta chains. Merged by CDR3 protein, the rows form single entries marked with the most common genes and DNA. The sample profile shows 280,000 or so distinct CDR3 sequences; about 15% of them were found once. The top ten clonotypes cover under 35% of the sample. Sample: blood. The origin of the receptors is a woman in her fifties or sixties with Graves' hyperthyroidism that later progressed to Graves' ophthalmopathy.

The table lists this clonotype with many counts. The chain combines TRBV20-1 with TRBJ2-3; D unclear. V shed 1 base and J shed 2 bases, with 7 bases lying between them. CDR3 length: 13 residues. Germline assignment: CDR1 DFQATT and CDR2 SNEGSKA (reference sequence). CDR3 loop: CSARVVDTDTQYF. The CDR3 coding sequence is TGCAGTGCTAGAGTTGTCGACACAGATACGCAGTATTTT.

This clonotype showed up many times. The chain uses TRBV27 and TRBJ2-2, with a weak D call TRBD2 (5 bases). The CDR3 length is 16 residues. Germline CDR1 MNHEY, CDR2 SMNVEV (reference sequence). The V end lost 7 bases, the J end lost 4 bases, and 19 bases lay between the germline ends. The CDR3 loop is CASTLQSGLGTGELFF. The CDR3 nucleotides read TGTGCCAGCACTCTCCAGTCGGGATTGGGCACCGGGGAGCTGTTTTTT.

The rearrangement joins TRBV11-2 to TRBJ1-6; D is ambiguous. The germline V gene encodes CDR1 SGHAT and CDR2 FQNNGV. The CDR3 runs 13 residues. V shed 7 bases and J shed 8 bases, with 12 bases lying between them. The CDR3 nucleotides read TGTGCCAGCATCGACACTGGCTATTCACCCCTCCACTTT. Residues: CASIDTGYSPLHF.

This clonotype was seen repeatedly, ten times or more. The CDR3 coding sequence is TGTGCCAGCAGCTCCGAGCGGGGGAGGGAAGATACGCAGTATTTT. Its translation is CASSSERGREDTQYF. The chain couples TRBV5-4 to TRBJ2-3; TRBD2 matches at 8 bases. Per the germline V gene, CDR1 is SGHNT and CDR2 is YYREEE (reference sequence). The CDR3 extends over 15 amino acids. The V gene end was trimmed by 3 bases and the J gene end by 5 bases; junction bases not matched to a gene: 8.

The rearrangement joins TRBV7-9 to TRBJ2-7, with D possibly called TRBD1 or TRBD2 (5 bases each). Trimming left V 5 bases short and J 4 bases short, with 12 bases between. There are 13 residues in the CDR3. Germline-derived CDR1 and CDR2 are SEHNR and FQNEAQ (reference sequence). In nucleotides, the CDR3 is TGTGCCAGCAGCCTAGGGACGATTTACGAGCAGTACTTC. Protein: CASSLGTIYEQYF.

This clonotype was counted at least ten times. The genes are TRBV6-5 and TRBJ1-1; maybe TRBD1 (6 bases). In germline, CDR1 is MNHEY, CDR2 SVGAGI. This CDR3 is built from 15 residues. V lost 1 base and J 1 base, leaving 10 bases between the germline ends. CDR3 sequence (DNA): TGTGCCAGCAGTTACTTACCGGGGGCGAACACTGAAGCTTTCTTT. Its protein is CASSYLPGANTEAFF.

This clonotype has ten or more counts. The V call is TRBV5-1, the J call TRBJ2-1, with D tentatively TRBD2 (6 bases). The CDR3 spans 14 residues. The V end lost 7 bases, the J end lost 1 base, and 12 bases lay between the germline ends. The germline V gene has CDR1 SGHRS and CDR2 YFSETQ. As DNA, the CDR3 is TGCGCCAGCGGACTATCAGAATCCTACAATGAGCAGTTCTTC. Encoded protein: CASGLSESYNEQFF.

This clonotype was recorded a few times. The gene calls are TRBV9 and TRBJ2-3, with 7 bases aligning to TRBD2. The junction had 7 bases not matched to a gene; V was cut back by 6 bases and J by 3 bases. The CDR3 is 14 amino acids. The germline CDR1 and CDR2 sequences are SGDLS and YYNGEE. The DNA for the CDR3 is TGTGCCAGCACTCTAAGCGGGGTGACAGATACGCAGTATTTT. This translates into CASTLSGVTDTQYF.

The rearrangement links TRBV29-1 to TRBJ1-5; tentative D call: TRBD1 (5 bases). The CDR3 extends over 12 amino acids. In germline, CDR1 is SQVTM, CDR2 ANQGSEA. V dropped 4 bases and J dropped 4 bases, with 8 bases sitting between them. For the CDR3, the DNA is TGCAGCGTTGTTGAGGGGAATCAGCCCCAGCATTTT. This sequence encodes CSVVEGNQPQHF.

This clonotype occurred many times. This chain uses TRBV7-2 with TRBJ2-3, with D maybe TRBD1 (6 bases). Looked up from germline, CDR1 is SGHTA and CDR2 is FQGNSA. V shed 5 bases and J shed 1 base, with 10 bases lying between them. The CDR3 is 14 amino acids. This chain's CDR3 is CASSQTGGTDTQYF. Written as DNA, the CDR3 is TGTGCCAGCAGCCAGACAGGAGGCACAGATACGCAGTATTTT.

This clonotype was counted many times. The rearrangement links TRBV29-1 to TRBJ2-7; TRBD1 matches 9 bases. The germline V gene encodes CDR1 SQVTM and CDR2 ANQGSEA. The V segment lost 3 bases and the J segment 0 bases; nucleotides outside the gene matches: 3. This CDR3 is 14 amino acids long. The CDR3 nucleotides read TGCAGCGTTGACGGACAGGGGCCCTCCTACGAGCAGTACTTC. Translating gives CSVDGQGPSYEQYF.

This clonotype appeared many times. The rearrangement joins TRBV20-1 to TRBJ2-3, with TRBD2 matching over 8 bases. V lost 0 bases to trimming and J lost 2 bases; unmatched junction nucleotides: 4. CDR1 and CDR2 from the germline V gene are DFQATT and SNEGSKA (reference sequence). The CDR3 covers 15 residues. The CDR3 sequence is CSARDLTSDTDTQYF. In DNA, the CDR3 is TGCAGTGCTAGAGATTTGACTAGCGACACAGATACGCAGTATTTT.

This clonotype has only a few counts. J is TRBJ1-5 and V is TRBV2; D is unclear. Germline assignment: CDR1 SNHLY and CDR2 FYNNEI. The V gene lost 0 bases and the J gene lost 4 bases, with 7 bases spanning the gap. The CDR3 runs to 14 residues. CDR3 sequence: CASSEAERNQPQHF. The CDR3 DNA follows: TGTGCCAGCAGTGAAGCGGAGCGAAATCAGCCCCAGCATTTT.

This clonotype was seen at least ten times. The V gene is TRBV18, the J gene TRBJ2-1; TRBD2 aligns across 7 bases. The CDR3 contains 18 residues. Unmatched junction bases numbered 14, after V lost 4 bases and J lost 2 bases. Germline V CDR1 and CDR2: KGHSH, LQKENI. The CDR3 bases are TGTGCCAGCTCACTAGTGGGGGTCGGCGGGAGTCCCTACAATGAGCAGTTCTTC. Translated: CASSLVGVGGSPYNEQFF.

This clonotype was detected ten times or more. V is TRBV18 and J is TRBJ2-7, with 9 bases matching TRBD1. V shed 3 bases and J 6 bases; nucleotides not matched to a gene: 12. Germline V CDR1 and CDR2: KGHSH, LQKENI. CDR3 length: 16 amino acids. The CDR3 DNA is TGTGCCAGCTCACCCCCGGCGGGACAGGGCGGGCGCGAGCAGTACTTC. Encoded protein: CASSPPAGQGGREQYF.

This clonotype was detected ten times or more. The V call is TRBV20-1, the J call TRBJ2-1; D is unresolved. V shed 7 bases and J shed 13 bases, with 20 bases lying between them. The CDR3 has 12 amino acids. Germline CDR1 reads DFQATT; CDR2 reads SNEGSKA (reference sequence). Here the CDR3 DNA reads TGCAGTGTCAAACCTCCGGGCCTCCGACAGTTCTTC. This sequence encodes CSVKPPGLRQFF.

The sample holds many counts of this clonotype. The J gene is TRBJ2-2, the V gene TRBV15; 10 nucleotides agree with TRBD1. Germline V gene sequence: CDR1 LNHNV, CDR2 YYDKDF (reference sequence). V lost 5 bases, J lost 3 bases, and 0 bases stayed unmatched. The CDR3 runs to 14 residues. The CDR3 sequence: CATSDRGHTGELFF. CDR3 bases: TGTGCCACCAGCGACAGGGGGCACACCGGGGAGCTGTTTTTT.

This clonotype was recorded a few times. The chain uses TRBV27 and TRBJ1-1; possible D gene TRBD1, 5 bases. The CDR3 covers 12 residues. Per the germline V gene, CDR1 is MNHEY and CDR2 is SMNVEV (reference sequence). Between the trimmed V and J ends, which lost 6 bases and 4 bases, there was a span of 9 bases. In DNA, the CDR3 is TGTGCCAGCAGGGAGGGGAGCACTGAAGCTTTCTTT. Translation: CASREGSTEAFF.

The gene calls are TRBV28 and TRBJ2-1; D is ambiguous. Trimming left V 2 bases short and J 7 bases short, with 12 bases between. The CDR3 sequence is 14 residues long. CDR1 and CDR2 from the germline V gene are MDHEN and SYDVKM. Written as DNA, the CDR3 is TGTGCCAGCAGTTTAGCTGGGAAGTCAAATGAGCAGTTCTTC. Translation gives CASSLAGKSNEQFF.

This clonotype was found many times. The chain recombines TRBV13 with TRBJ2-7, with D unclear. Trimming cost V 2 bases and J 3 bases, with 11 bases left between them. Germline CDR1 PRHDT, CDR2 FYEKMQ (reference sequence). The CDR3 runs 14 residues. CDR3 nucleotides: TGTGCCAGCAGCTTAAACGGACGATTCTACGAGCAGTACTTC. It yields the protein CASSLNGRFYEQYF.

This clonotype was observed a handful of times. The chain has TRBV19 and TRBJ2-6, with D unclear. V lost 4 bases and J 0 bases, leaving 10 bases between the germline ends. Germline V gives CDR1 LNHDA, CDR2 SQIVND (reference sequence). This CDR3 is built from 16 residues. CDR3 sequence: CASSTSRISGANVLTF. CDR3 DNA sequence: TGTGCCAGTAGTACCTCGAGAATCTCTGGGGCCAACGTCCTGACTTTC.

A word on this clonotype: At one end the junction does not follow the germline gene, possibly because of a read error. The chain recombines TRBV7-9 with TRBJ1-2; the match to TRBD1 covers 7 bases. CDR1 is SEHNR, CDR2 FQNEAQ, per germline (reference sequence). The CDR3 extends over 15 amino acids. For the CDR3, the DNA is TGTGCCAGCAGCCTCGGGACAGCCGACGTTTATGACTACACCTTC. This encodes CASSLGTADVYDYTF.

V gene TRBV28 combines with J gene TRBJ1-5; 10 bases align to TRBD1. The CDR3 has 14 residues. The trim removed 3 bases at V and 7 bases at J, leaving 3 bases unmatched. Germline CDR1 reads MDHEN; CDR2 reads SYDVKM. The CDR3 region is CASSLGTGEQPQHF. The DNA for the CDR3 is TGTGCCAGCAGTTTGGGGACAGGGGAGCAGCCCCAGCATTTT.

The CDR3: CASSLPGHGYTF. In DNA form, the CDR3 reads TGTGCCAGCAGCTTACCAGGGCATGGCTACACCTTC. This rearrangement joins TRBV7-9 to TRBJ1-2, with D perhaps TRBD1 (5 bases). Germline CDR1 and CDR2: SEHNR and FQNEAQ (reference sequence). Trimming removed 2 bases from V and 6 bases from J, with 7 bases in between. The CDR3 is made up of 12 amino acids.

The chain links TRBV6-6 to TRBJ2-7; 9 bases line up with TRBD1. The V segment lost 5 bases and the J segment 6 bases; nucleotides outside the gene matches: 5. This CDR3 spans 13 amino acids. Looked up from germline, CDR1 is MNHNY and CDR2 is SVGAGI (reference sequence). CDR3 amino acids: CASSRSTGGEQYF. The CDR3, as DNA: TGTGCCAGCAGTCGCTCGACAGGGGGCGAGCAGTACTTC.

This clonotype was found a few times. The chain uses TRBV14 and TRBJ1-1; D possibly corresponds to TRBD1 (5 bases). CDR1 is SGHDN and CDR2 is FVKESK in the germline V gene. This CDR3 is 15 amino acids long. Trimming stripped 4 bases from V and 5 bases from J, with 17 bases between. The CDR3 DNA is TGTGCCAGCAGCCCGTCGAGGACACTGGAAACTGAAGCTTTCTTT. Its protein product is CASSPSRTLETEAFF.

This clonotype was observed at least ten times. V usage is TRBV5-1 and J usage is TRBJ2-1; the D is unclear. V shed 2 bases and J shed 0 bases, with 9 bases lying between them. Per germline, CDR1 SGHRS and CDR2 YFSETQ. The CDR3 is 15 residues long. The CDR3 sequence is CASSLEASSYNEQFF. The CDR3 coding sequence is TGCGCCAGCAGCTTAGAGGCTAGCTCCTACAATGAGCAGTTCTTC.

This clonotype was observed at least ten times. The rearrangement links TRBV5-1 to TRBJ2-1; 7 nucleotides line up with TRBD2. This CDR3 region has 16 residues. In germline, CDR1 is SGHRS, CDR2 YFSETQ. The V segment lost 2 bases and the J segment 3 bases; nucleotides outside the gene matches: 8. CDR3 protein: CASSFGASGNYNEQFF. DNA of the CDR3: TGCGCCAGCAGCTTTGGCGCTAGCGGAAACTACAATGAGCAGTTCTTC.

This clonotype was observed a few times. The genes are TRBV6-1 and TRBJ2-6, with D possibly TRBD1 on 6 matching bases. Trimming removed 6 bases from V and 0 bases from J, with 12 bases in between. Germline V gives CDR1 MNHNS, CDR2 SASEGT. This CDR3 has 16 residues. The CDR3 nucleotides are TGTGCCAGCAGGCCGACAGGAACCTCTGGGGCCAACGTCCTGACTTTC. It codes for CASRPTGTSGANVLTF.

This rearrangement joins TRBV3-1 to TRBJ2-3; 10 bases line up with TRBD1. The CDR3 covers 19 residues. Germline lookup yields CDR1 LGHDT and CDR2 YNNKEL (reference sequence). Trimming cost V 1 base and J 1 base; bases outside gene matches: 11. The CDR3 DNA reads as TGTGCCAGCAGCCAAGCCCTCGGGGACAGGGGCCGGGGCACAGATACGCAGTATTTT. The encoded protein is CASSQALGDRGRGTDTQYF.

The sample holds many counts of this clonotype. The chain is built from TRBV7-2 and TRBJ2-5; a weak D match, TRBD1 (5 bases). Trimming took off 1 base at V and 5 bases at J, with 14 bases between the two ends. The CDR3 extends over 15 amino acids. CDR1 is SGHTA and CDR2 is FQGNSA in the germline V gene. The CDR3: CASSLEVWQGETQYF. The CDR3 DNA reads TGTGCCAGCAGCTTAGAGGTCTGGCAGGGTGAGACCCAGTACTTC.

This clonotype has a count of ten or more. This rearrangement joins TRBV5-1 to TRBJ2-1; D uncertain. CDR1 and CDR2 from the germline V gene are SGHRS and YFSETQ. V lost 0 bases, J lost 4 bases, and 8 bases lay in between. This CDR3 spans 14 amino acids. CDR3 residues: CASSLELVYNEQFF. Written as DNA, the CDR3 is TGCGCCAGCAGCTTGGAACTGGTTTACAATGAGCAGTTCTTC.